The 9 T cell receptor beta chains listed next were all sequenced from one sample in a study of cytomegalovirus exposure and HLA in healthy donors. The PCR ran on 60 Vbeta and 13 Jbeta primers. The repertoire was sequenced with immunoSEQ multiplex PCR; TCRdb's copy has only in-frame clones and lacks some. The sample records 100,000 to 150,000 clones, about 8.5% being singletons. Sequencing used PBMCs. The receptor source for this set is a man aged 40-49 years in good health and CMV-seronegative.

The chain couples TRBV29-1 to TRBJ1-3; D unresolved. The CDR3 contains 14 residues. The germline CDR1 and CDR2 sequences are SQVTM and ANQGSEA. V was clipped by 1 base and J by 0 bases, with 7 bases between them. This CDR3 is CSVEGGSSGNTIYF. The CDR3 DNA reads TGCAGCGTTGAAGGTGGTAGCTCTGGAAACACCATATATTTT.

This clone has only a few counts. CDR3 DNA sequence: TGTGCCATGCGACAGGGGTCTAGATCCGGGGAGCTGTTTTTT. Translated, it gives CAMRQGSRSGELFF. The genes are TRBV27 and TRBJ2-2; TRBD1 matches at 8 bases. The CDR3 covers 14 residues. The V and J ends lost 10 bases and 6 bases, in that order; junction bases with no gene match: 10. Germline loops: CDR1 MNHEY, CDR2 SMNVEV (reference sequence).

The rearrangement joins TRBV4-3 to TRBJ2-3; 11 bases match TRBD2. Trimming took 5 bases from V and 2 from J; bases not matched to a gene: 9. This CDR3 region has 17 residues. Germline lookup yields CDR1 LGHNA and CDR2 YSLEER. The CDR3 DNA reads TGCGCCAGCAGCGAGGACACTAGCGGGAGATACACAGATACGCAGTATTTT. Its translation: CASSEDTSGRYTDTQYF.

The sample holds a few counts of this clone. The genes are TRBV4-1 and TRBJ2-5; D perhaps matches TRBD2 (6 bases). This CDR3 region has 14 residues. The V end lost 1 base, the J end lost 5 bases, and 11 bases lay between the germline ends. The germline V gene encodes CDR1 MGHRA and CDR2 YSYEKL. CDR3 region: CASSQAGDWETQYF. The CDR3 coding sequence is TGCGCCAGCAGCCAAGCGGGGGACTGGGAGACCCAGTACTTC.

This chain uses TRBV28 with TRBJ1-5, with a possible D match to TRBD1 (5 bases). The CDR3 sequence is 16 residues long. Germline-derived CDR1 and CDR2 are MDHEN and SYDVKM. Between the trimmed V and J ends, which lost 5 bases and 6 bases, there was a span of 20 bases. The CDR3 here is CASSPRQPSYGQPQHF. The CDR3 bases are TGTGCCAGCAGTCCACGACAGCCTTCTTACGGTCAGCCCCAGCATTTT.

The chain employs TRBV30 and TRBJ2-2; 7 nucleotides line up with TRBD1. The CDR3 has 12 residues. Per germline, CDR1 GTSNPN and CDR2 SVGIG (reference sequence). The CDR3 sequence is CAYRGNTGELFF. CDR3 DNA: TGTGCTTACAGGGGAAACACCGGGGAGCTGTTTTTT.

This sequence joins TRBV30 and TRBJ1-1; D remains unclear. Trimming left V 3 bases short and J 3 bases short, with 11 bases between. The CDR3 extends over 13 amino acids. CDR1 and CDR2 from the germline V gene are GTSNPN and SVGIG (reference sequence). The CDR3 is CAWSEPQDTEAFF. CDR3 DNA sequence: TGTGCCTGGAGCGAGCCCCAGGACACTGAAGCTTTCTTT.

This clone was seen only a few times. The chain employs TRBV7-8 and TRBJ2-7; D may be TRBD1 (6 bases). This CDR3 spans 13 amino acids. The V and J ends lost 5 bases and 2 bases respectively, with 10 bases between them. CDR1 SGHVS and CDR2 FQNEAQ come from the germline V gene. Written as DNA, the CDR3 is TGTGCCAGCAGCGAAGGGGGAGCCTACGAGCAGTACTTC. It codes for CASSEGGAYEQYF.

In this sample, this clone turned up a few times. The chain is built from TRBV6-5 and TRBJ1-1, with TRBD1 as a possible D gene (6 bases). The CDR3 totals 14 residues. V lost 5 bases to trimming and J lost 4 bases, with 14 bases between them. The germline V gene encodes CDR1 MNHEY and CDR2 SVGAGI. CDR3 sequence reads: CASSGPRGGTEAFF. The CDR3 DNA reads TGTGCCAGCAGTGGCCCCAGGGGTGGCACTGAAGCTTTCTTT.